The 6 T cell receptor beta chains given below trace back to one sample, sequenced in a study of blood T cell repertoires in COVID-19. Assay: immunoSEQ multiplex PCR; the TCRdb copy retains only in-frame clones and omits some. Here the sample spans about 360,000 clones, approximately 86% being singletons. The material sequenced was peripheral blood. The receptors stem from a woman between 55 and 75 years old with COVID-19, enrolled during active disease.

This clone has a handful of counts. The chain has TRBV14 and TRBJ2-7; 7 bases fit TRBD1. This CDR3 has 14 residues. Germline loops: CDR1 SGHDN, CDR2 FVKESK. Germline trimming cut 6 bases from V and 1 base from J; bases unmatched to any gene: 6. The CDR3 region is CASSKDRASYEQYF. The CDR3 DNA follows: TGTGCCAGCAGTAAAGACAGGGCGTCCTACGAGCAGTACTTC.

There are a few counts of this clone. The CDR3, as DNA: TGCGCCAGCAGTTTACAGTTGCAGCAAACTGAAGCTTTCTTT. Its translation is CASSLQLQQTEAFF. The chain carries TRBV5-1 and TRBJ1-1; D is uncertain. The CDR3 sequence is 14 residues long. The V gene's germline CDR1 is SGHRS and CDR2 YFSETQ. V was shortened by 5 bases and J by 5 bases, with 16 bases between the two germline ends.

V usage is TRBV12-3 or TRBV12-4 and J usage is TRBJ1-1; no firm D call. Trimming removed 7 bases at V and 5 bases at J, with 14 bases between. The CDR3 spans 13 residues. This CDR3 is CASTGNLGTEAFF. The CDR3 nucleotides are TGTGCCAGCACGGGGAACCTGGGGACTGAAGCTTTCTTT.

The rearrangement joins TRBV10-3 to TRBJ2-5; D gene unclear. V was clipped by 2 bases and J by 0 bases, with 10 bases between them. The CDR3 extends over 15 amino acids. The germline CDR1 and CDR2 sequences are ENHRY and SYGVKD. As DNA, the CDR3 is TGTGCCATCAGTGAGGCACATATGTACCAAGAGACCCAGTACTTC. Encoded protein: CAISEAHMYQETQYF.

The rearrangement uses TRBV9 and TRBJ2-1; tentatively, D is TRBD2 (6 bases). CDR1 and CDR2 from the germline V gene are SGDLS and YYNGEE. The ends were cut back, 0 bases at V and 7 bases at J, with 14 bases in the middle. The CDR3 covers 15 residues. CDR3 residues: CASSVAGREGNEQFF. The CDR3 region has the DNA TGTGCCAGCAGCGTAGCCGGGCGGGAAGGTAATGAGCAGTTCTTC.

The chain is built from TRBV6-5 and TRBJ1-4, with TRBD1 identical over 10 bases. With 6 bases clipped from V and 5 bases from J, the junction kept 3 bases outside the gene matches. The CDR3 extends over 14 amino acids. Germline V lookup: CDR1 MNHEY, CDR2 SVGAGI. The CDR3 is CASRLDRGNEKLFF. The CDR3 DNA sequence: TGTGCCAGCAGGCTGGACAGGGGGAATGAAAAACTGTTTTTT.